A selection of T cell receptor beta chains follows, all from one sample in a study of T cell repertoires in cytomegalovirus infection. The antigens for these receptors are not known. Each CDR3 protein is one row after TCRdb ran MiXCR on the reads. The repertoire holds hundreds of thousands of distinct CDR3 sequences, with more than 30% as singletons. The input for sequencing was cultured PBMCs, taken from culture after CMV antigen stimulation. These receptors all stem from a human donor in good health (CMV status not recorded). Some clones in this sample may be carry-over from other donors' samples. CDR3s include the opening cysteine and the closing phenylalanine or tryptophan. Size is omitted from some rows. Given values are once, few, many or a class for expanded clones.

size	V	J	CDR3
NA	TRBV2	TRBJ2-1	CASSLWESYNEQFF
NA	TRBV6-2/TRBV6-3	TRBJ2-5	CASRTYGTETQETQYF
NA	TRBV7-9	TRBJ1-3	CASSLTAASGNTIYF
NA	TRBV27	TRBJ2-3	CASRPLWDRDTDTQYF
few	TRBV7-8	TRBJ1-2	CASSTRTGRNGYTF
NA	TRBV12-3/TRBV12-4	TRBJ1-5	CASSLEGAVYSKNQPQHF
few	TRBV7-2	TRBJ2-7	CASSLTGTQYEQYF
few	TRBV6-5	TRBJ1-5	CASSPFGGAGQPQHF
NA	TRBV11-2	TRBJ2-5	CASSLGQPSGTQYF
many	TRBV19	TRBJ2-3	CASSISPAGGGNTQYF
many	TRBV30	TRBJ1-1	CAWRYLGQGRLRDTEAFF
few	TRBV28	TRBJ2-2	CASSRRPTGELFF
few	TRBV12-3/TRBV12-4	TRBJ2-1	CASTFGLAGVNEQFF
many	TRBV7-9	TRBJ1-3	CASSPLGRGNTIYF
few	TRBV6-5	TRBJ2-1	CASRSLSGSEGEQFF
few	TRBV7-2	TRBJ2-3	CASSLGLAGAADTQYF
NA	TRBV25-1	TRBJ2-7	CASSDLWTSGFSYEQYF
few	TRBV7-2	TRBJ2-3	CASRPLRRDTQYF
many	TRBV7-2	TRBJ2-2	CASSPNPTSGGELFF
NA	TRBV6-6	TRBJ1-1	CASSYSPGGRNTEAFF